A selection of T cell receptor beta chains follows, all from one sample in a study of CD8+CD57+ T cells in acquired aplastic anemia. One entry per CDR3 protein results from TCRdb running MiXCR on the reads. The table records 100,000 to 150,000 distinct CDR3 sequences, about 40% of them present only once. Input material: sorted CD4+, CD8+, or CD8+CD57+ T cells (not recorded which) from PBMCs. The origin of the receptors is a human donor with aplastic anemia. CDR3s include the opening cysteine and the closing phenylalanine or tryptophan. A D gene is named only where the DNA matches it firmly. Rows may omit the clone size; those that give it use once, few, many or a size class.

J gene,V gene,clone size,D gene,CDR3 DNA,CDR3 protein
TRBJ2-1,TRBV20-1,many,TRBD2,TGCAGTGCTAGTGATCCGGGACTAGGTCGGAATGAGCAGTTCTTC,CSASDPGLGRNEQFF
TRBJ1-1,TRBV29-1,.,.,TGCAGCGCTGGAGTGGACGGTAACACTGAAGCTTTCTTT,CSAGVDGNTEAFF
TRBJ2-3,TRBV7-9,once,TRBD1,TGTGCCAGCCGACAGGGGAGCACAGATACGCAGTATTTT,CASRQGSTDTQYF
TRBJ2-3,TRBV5-1,many,TRBD2,TGCGCCAGCAGCTTAGCGGGGGGTAGGACAGATACGCAGTATTTT,CASSLAGGRTDTQYF
TRBJ2-3,TRBV29-1,.,.,TGCAGCGTTGGGGGTCCGTTTAGCACAGATACGCAGTATTTT,CSVGGPFSTDTQYF
TRBJ1-2,TRBV29-1,.,.,TGCAGCGTTGAAGATCGACAAGACCTTAACTATGGCTACACCTTC,CSVEDRQDLNYGYTF
TRBJ1-1,TRBV5-3,.,.,TGTGCCAGCAGCGTTCAGGGGTACACTGAACCTTTCTTT,CASSVQGYTEPFF
TRBJ1-4,TRBV3-1,.,.,TGTGCCAGCAGCGCAAAAGGGAAATTAGAAAAACTGTTTTTT,CASSAKGKLEKLFF
TRBJ2-7,TRBV19,many,TRBD1,TGTGCCAGTAGTATAGCACCAAGGGGGCCGGCGACCTACGAGCAGTACTTC,CASSIAPRGPATYEQYF
TRBJ1-2,TRBV7-9,many,.,TGTGCCAGCAGCACCCGACAGGACTATGGCTACACCTTC,CASSTRQDYGYTF
TRBJ1-1,TRBV2,once,.,TGTGCCATCCTAGAGACACGCATTGAAGCTTTCTTT,CAILETRIEAFF
TRBJ2-1,TRBV10-2,many,.,TGCGCCAGCAGTGAGCCCTTGGATGAGCAGTTCTTC,CASSEPLDEQFF
TRBJ2-1,TRBV20-1,.,TRBD2,TGCAGTGCTAGAGCTCTAGAAGGAGAGCGGGGGCCTTACAATGAGCAGTTCTTC,CSARALEGERGPYNEQFF
TRBJ2-7,TRBV29-1,.,.,TGCAGCGTCCGGCCCAGGGGGGAGATCTACGAGCAGTACTTC,CSVRPRGEIYEQYF
TRBJ1-1,TRBV7-8,.,TRBD1,TGTGCCAGCAGCTTAGTGGGACAGGGGGCGGACACTGAAGCTTTCTTT,CASSLVGQGADTEAFF
TRBJ1-4,TRBV19,once,.,TGTGCCAGTCTTCGTAACCCGGGAGGGGAAAAACTGTTTTTT,CASLRNPGGEKLFF
TRBJ2-7,TRBV15,once,.,TGTGCCGTCCACTACGAGCAGTACTTC,CAVHYEQYF
TRBJ2-5,TRBV24-1,.,TRBD1,TGTGCCACCAGTCGAGGGACAGGGGGCGCAAAGGAGACCCAGTACTTC,CATSRGTGGAKETQYF
TRBJ2-3,TRBV10-1,.,TRBD2,TGCGCCAGCAGTGAGTCACGTAATAGGGCTAGCGGGTATTTT,CASSESRNRASGYF
TRBJ2-6,TRBV20-1,.,.,TGCAGTGCTAGAGGTGGGACTGGGGCCAACGTCCTGACTTTC,CSARGGTGANVLTF
TRBJ2-7,TRBV4-2,many,.,TGTGCCAGCAGCCAAGATCCCGCGGGTAAATACGAGCAGTACTTC,CASSQDPAGKYEQYF
TRBJ1-2,TRBV20-1,.,.,TGCAGTGCCCCCGATAGCGAGAACTATGGCTACACCTTC,CSAPDSENYGYTF
TRBJ1-5,TRBV2,.,.,TGTGCCAGCAGCCTAACACGGACCTCAGTATTAGTAAGCAATCAGCCCCAGCATTTT,CASSLTRTSVLVSNQPQHF
TRBJ1-6,TRBV7-9,few,TRBD1,TGTGCCAGCAGCTCTGGACAGGGGAATTCATCCCTCCACTTT,CASSSGQGNSSLHF
TRBJ1-2,TRBV20-1,few,TRBD1,TGCAGTGCTAGAGATCCATTTCGACAGGGGCGCTATGGCTACACCTTC,CSARDPFRQGRYGYTF
TRBJ1-2,TRBV7-8,few,.,TGTGCCAGCAGCTTAGAACAGATCTATGGCTACACCTTC,CASSLEQIYGYTF
TRBJ1-6,TRBV6-1,many,.,TGTGCCAGCAGCCCTAGAATCGGGGGACCCCTCCACTTT,CASSPRIGGPLHF
TRBJ2-5,TRBV5-4,many,TRBD2,TGTGCCAGCAGCTGGCCGGGAGGGGAAGAGACCCAGTACTTC,CASSWPGGEETQYF
TRBJ1-1,TRBV19,few,.,TGTGCCAGTAGGCCCGGGCTGAACACTGAAGCTTTCTTT,CASRPGLNTEAFF
TRBJ2-6,TRBV7-2,.,TRBD1,TGTGCCAGCAGCTCGGGACAGGGGGTCCTGACTTTC,CASSSGQGVLTF
TRBJ1-4,TRBV6-1,few,TRBD1,TGTGCCAGCGAAGGGAGGGGGCTGGTTGAAAAACTGTTTTTT,CASEGRGLVEKLFF
TRBJ1-5,TRBV6-4,few,.,TGTGCCAGCAGCGACCGGAGGGGGACAAGGAGGAGCAATCAGCCCCAGCATTTT,CASSDRRGTRRSNQPQHF
TRBJ1-1,TRBV20-1,many,.,TGCAGTGCCCGGGCAGGGGCGGCTTTCTTT,CSARAGAAFF
TRBJ1-1,TRBV20-1,many,.,TGCAGGGCCTGTGGGAACACTGAAGCTTTCTTT,CRACGNTEAFF
TRBJ2-7,TRBV6-1,many,TRBD2,TGTGCCAGCAGCCGACTAGCGGGGGGATCCGAAGCCTACGAGCAGTACTTC,CASSRLAGGSEAYEQYF
TRBJ1-5,TRBV11-2,.,TRBD1,TGTGCCAGCAGCTTTGGACAGGGGGCAGGCGGCAATCAGCCCCAGCATTTT,CASSFGQGAGGNQPQHF
TRBJ1-5,TRBV4-1,many,.,TGCGCCAGCAGCCAGGAAGATCCCCCAAGGAATCAGCCCCAGCATTTT,CASSQEDPPRNQPQHF
TRBJ1-1,TRBV5-1,many,TRBD1,TGCGCCAGCGGCAGGGGGGAGACTGAAGCTTTCTTT,CASGRGETEAFF
TRBJ1-2,TRBV2,.,.,TGTGCCAGCAGAGCGGGGGATCGCTATGGCTACACCTTC,CASRAGDRYGYTF
TRBJ2-2,TRBV4-1,few,.,TGCGCCAGCAGCCAACAGAACCCTAGGACAGTAAACACCGGGGAGCTGTTTTTT,CASSQQNPRTVNTGELFF
TRBJ2-7,TRBV19,once,.,TGTGCCAGTAGTAGAGTACAGGATTTGGAGCAGTACTTC,CASSRVQDLEQYF
TRBJ1-2,TRBV7-9,many,TRBD1,TGTGCCAGCAGCCCTCCCGGGACAGGGGCGGCGGGCTACACCTTC,CASSPPGTGAAGYTF
TRBJ1-6,TRBV10-3,many,TRBD1,TGTGCCACCAGTGAAGAAACAGGGGAGAATTCACCCCTCCACTTT,CATSEETGENSPLHF
TRBJ1-2,TRBV11-2,.,.,TGTGCCAGCAGCTTAGGGGCAATGGGGTCCAGGGCAGATGGCTACACCTTC,CASSLGAMGSRADGYTF
TRBJ1-2,TRBV20-1,.,TRBD1,TGCAGTGCTAGAGGGACAGGGGGCACCAACTATGGCTACACCTTC,CSARGTGGTNYGYTF
TRBJ1-2,TRBV30,many,.,TGTGCCTGGAGCCAATTGTATGGCTACACCTTC,CAWSQLYGYTF
TRBJ2-1,TRBV4-1,.,.,TGCGCCAGCAGCCATCCCGGCAATAATGAGCAGTTCTTC,CASSHPGNNEQFF
TRBJ1-2,TRBV24-1,.,TRBD1,TGTGCCACCAGTGGCGAGACCGGGACAGGGGGCGAGGGCTACACCTTC,CATSGETGTGGEGYTF
TRBJ1-2,TRBV9,many,TRBD1,TGTGCCAGCAGCGCCCGGACAGGGGGGAACTATGGCTACACCTTC,CASSARTGGNYGYTF
TRBJ2-1,TRBV19,many,.,TGTGCCAGTAGCCATACAGGACAGAACAACAATGAGCAGTTCTTC,CASSHTGQNNNEQFF
TRBJ1-5,TRBV7-2,many,.,TGTGCCAGCAGTTATAGTGGGGGTTGGAATCAGCCCCAGCATTTT,CASSYSGGWNQPQHF
TRBJ1-6,TRBV10-3,.,TRBD1,TGTGCCATCACCCGGGACAGCTCCTATAATTCACCCCTCCACTTT,CAITRDSSYNSPLHF
TRBJ1-5,TRBV20-1,many,.,TGCAGTGCTAGTGGGGCAGTCTTTAGCAATCAGCCCCAGCATTTT,CSASGAVFSNQPQHF
TRBJ2-7,TRBV4-2,.,.,TGTGCCAGCAGCCAAGATCTTACAGGCTACGAGCAGTACTTC,CASSQDLTGYEQYF
TRBJ2-7,TRBV10-3,once,.,TGTGCCATCAAATCGACGGATACGTCCTACGAGCAGTACTTC,CAIKSTDTSYEQYF
TRBJ2-1,TRBV20-1,many,.,TGCAGTGCTAGCGACAGGATATCCTACAATGAGCAGTTCTTC,CSASDRISYNEQFF
TRBJ1-2,TRBV30,many,.,TGTGCCTGGAGAGACACCTCCTATGGCTACACCTTC,CAWRDTSYGYTF
TRBJ2-7,TRBV29-1,many,.,TGCAGCGTTGTTTGGACCCACGAGCAGTACTTC,CSVVWTHEQYF